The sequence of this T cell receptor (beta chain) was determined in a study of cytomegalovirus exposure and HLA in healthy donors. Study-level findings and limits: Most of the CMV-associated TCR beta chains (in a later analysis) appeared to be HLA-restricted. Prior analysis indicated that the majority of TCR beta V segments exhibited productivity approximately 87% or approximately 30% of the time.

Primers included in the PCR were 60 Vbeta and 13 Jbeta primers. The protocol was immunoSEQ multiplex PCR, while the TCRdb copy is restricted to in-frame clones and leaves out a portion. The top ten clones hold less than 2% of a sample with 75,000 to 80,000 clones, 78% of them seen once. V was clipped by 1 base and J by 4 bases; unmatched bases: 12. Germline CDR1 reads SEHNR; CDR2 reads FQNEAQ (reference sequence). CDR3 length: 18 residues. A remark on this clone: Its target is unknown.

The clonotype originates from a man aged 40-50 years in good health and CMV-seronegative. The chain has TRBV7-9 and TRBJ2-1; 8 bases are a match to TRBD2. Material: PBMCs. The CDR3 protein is CASSLGGASGPLYNEQFF. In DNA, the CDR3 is TGTGCCAGCAGCTTAGGGGGGGCTAGCGGGCCCCTATACAATGAGCAGTTCTTC.